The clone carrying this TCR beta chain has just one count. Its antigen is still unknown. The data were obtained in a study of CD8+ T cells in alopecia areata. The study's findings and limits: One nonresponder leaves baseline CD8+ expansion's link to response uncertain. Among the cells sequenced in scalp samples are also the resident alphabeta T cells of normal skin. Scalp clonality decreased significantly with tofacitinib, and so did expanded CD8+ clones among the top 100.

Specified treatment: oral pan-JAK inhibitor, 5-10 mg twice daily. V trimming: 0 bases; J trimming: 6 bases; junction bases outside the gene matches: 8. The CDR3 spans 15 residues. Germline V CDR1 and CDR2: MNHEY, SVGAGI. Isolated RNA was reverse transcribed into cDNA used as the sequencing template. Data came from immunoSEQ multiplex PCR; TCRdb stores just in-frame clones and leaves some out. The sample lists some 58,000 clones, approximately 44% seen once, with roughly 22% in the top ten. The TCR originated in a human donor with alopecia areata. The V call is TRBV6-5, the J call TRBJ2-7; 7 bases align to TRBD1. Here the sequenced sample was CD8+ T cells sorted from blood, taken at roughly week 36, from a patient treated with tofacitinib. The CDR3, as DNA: TGTGCCAGCAGTTACTCCGGGACAGCACAGGGCGAGCAGTACTTC. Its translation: CASSYSGTAQGEQYF.